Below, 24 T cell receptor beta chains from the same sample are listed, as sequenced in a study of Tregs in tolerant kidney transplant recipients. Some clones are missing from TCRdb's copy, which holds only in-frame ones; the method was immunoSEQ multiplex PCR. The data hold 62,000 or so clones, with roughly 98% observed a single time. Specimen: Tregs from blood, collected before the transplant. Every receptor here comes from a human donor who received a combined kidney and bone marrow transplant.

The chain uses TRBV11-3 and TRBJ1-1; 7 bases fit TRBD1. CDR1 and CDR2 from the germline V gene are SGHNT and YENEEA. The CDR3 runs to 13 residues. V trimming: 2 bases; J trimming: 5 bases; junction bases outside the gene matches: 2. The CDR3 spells CASSLLQGTEAFF. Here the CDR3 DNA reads TGTGCCAGCAGCTTACTACAGGGGACTGAAGCTTTCTTT.

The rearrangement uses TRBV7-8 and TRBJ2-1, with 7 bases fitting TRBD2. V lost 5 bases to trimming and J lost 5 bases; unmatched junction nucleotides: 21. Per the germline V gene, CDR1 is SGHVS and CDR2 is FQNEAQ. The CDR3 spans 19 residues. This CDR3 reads CASSERWYRAAGENNEQFF. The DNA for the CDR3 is TGTGCCAGCAGCGAGAGGTGGTATAGGGCGGCGGGAGAAAACAATGAGCAGTTCTTC.

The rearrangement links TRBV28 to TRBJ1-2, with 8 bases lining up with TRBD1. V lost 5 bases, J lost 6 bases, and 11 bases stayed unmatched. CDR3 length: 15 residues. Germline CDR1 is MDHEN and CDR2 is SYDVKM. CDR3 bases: TGTGCCAGCAGTCCCGATAGGACAGGGATCAATGGCTACACCTTC. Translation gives CASSPDRTGINGYTF.

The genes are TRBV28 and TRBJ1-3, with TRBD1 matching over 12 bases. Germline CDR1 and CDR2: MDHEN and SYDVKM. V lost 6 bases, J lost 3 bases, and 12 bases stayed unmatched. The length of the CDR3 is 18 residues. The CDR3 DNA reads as TGTGCCAGCAGCTATTTCGGGACAGGGGGCGATCTTGGAAACACCATATATTTT. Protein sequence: CASSYFGTGGDLGNTIYF. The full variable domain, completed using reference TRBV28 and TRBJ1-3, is DVKVTQSSRYLVKRTGEKVFLECVQDMDHENMFWYRQDPGLGLRLIYFSYDVKMKEKGDIPEGYSVSREKKERFSLILESASTNQTSMYLCASSYFGTGGDLGNTIYFGEGSWLTVV.

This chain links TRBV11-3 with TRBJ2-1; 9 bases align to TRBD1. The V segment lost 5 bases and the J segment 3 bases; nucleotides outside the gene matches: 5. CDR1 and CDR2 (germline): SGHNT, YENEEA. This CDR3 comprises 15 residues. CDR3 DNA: TGTGCCAGCAGCGGGGGACAGGGTGGCTACAATGAGCAGTTCTTC. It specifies CASSGGQGGYNEQFF.

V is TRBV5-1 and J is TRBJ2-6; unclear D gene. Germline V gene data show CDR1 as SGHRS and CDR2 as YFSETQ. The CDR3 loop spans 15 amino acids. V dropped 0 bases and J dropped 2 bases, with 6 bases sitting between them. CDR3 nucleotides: TGCGCCAGCAGCTTGGAGAGTCCTGGGGCCAACGTCCTGACTTTC. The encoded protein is CASSLESPGANVLTF.

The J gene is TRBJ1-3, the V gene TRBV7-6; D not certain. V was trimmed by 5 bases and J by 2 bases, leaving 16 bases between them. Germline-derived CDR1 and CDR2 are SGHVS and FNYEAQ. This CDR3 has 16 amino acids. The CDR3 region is CASSPWPLGTGNTIYF. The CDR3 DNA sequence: TGTGCCAGCAGCCCCTGGCCCCTAGGAACTGGAAACACCATATATTTT.

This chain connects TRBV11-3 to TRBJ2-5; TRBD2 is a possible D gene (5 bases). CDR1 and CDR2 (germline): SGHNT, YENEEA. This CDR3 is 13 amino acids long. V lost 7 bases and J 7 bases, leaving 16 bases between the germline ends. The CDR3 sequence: CASTPTSFGTQYF. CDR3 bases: TGTGCCAGCACCCCAACTAGTTTCGGGACCCAGTACTTC.

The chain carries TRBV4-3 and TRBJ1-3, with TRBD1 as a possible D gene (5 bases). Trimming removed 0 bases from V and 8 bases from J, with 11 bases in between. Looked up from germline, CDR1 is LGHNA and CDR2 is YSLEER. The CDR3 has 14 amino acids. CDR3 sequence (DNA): TGCGCCAGCAGCCAAGAATGGGGGGGTGACACCATATATTTT. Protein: CASSQEWGGDTIYF.

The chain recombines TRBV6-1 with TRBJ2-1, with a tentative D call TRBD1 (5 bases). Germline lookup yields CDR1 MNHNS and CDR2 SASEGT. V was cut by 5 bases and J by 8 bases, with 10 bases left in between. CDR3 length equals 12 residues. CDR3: CASSSRVHEQFF. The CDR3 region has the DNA TGTGCCAGCAGTTCCAGGGTTCATGAGCAGTTCTTC.

CDR3 nucleotide sequence: TGTGCCAGTAGTATAGTGCTAGCGAAGTACGAGCAGTACTTC. Translating gives CASSIVLAKYEQYF. The chain is built from TRBV19 and TRBJ2-7, with D possibly being TRBD2 (6 bases). Trimming shortened V by 1 base and J by 4 bases, and 11 bases separated the two germline ends. The V gene's germline CDR1 is LNHDA and CDR2 SQIVND (reference sequence). The CDR3 is 14 amino acids.

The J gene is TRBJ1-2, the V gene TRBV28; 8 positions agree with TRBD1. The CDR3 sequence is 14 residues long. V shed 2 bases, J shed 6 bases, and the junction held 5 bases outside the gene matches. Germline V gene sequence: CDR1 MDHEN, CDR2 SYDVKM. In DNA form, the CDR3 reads TGTGCCAGCAGTTTACCAGGCAGGGGGCATGGCTACACCTTC. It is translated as CASSLPGRGHGYTF.

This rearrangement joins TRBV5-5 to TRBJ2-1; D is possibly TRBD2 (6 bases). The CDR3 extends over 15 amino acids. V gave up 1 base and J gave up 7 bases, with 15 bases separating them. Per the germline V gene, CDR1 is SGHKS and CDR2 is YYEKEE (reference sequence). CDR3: CASSLPRRVWNEQFF. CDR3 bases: TGTGCCAGCAGCTTGCCTAGGAGGGTATGGAATGAGCAGTTCTTC.

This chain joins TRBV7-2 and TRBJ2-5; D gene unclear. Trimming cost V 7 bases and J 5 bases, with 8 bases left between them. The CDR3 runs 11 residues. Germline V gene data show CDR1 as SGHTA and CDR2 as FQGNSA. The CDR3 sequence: CASTRRETQYF. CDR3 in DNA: TGTGCCAGCACCCGCAGGGAGACCCAGTACTTC.

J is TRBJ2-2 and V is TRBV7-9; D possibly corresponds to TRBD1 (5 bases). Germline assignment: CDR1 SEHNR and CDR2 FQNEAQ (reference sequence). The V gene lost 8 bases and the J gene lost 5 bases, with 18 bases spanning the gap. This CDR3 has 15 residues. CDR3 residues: CASFPPGRGTGELFF. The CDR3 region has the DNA TGTGCCAGCTTTCCTCCAGGGCGAGGTACCGGGGAGCTGTTTTTT.

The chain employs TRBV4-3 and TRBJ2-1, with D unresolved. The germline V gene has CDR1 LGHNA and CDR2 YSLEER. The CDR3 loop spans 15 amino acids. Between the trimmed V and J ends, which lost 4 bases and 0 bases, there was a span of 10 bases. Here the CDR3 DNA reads TGCGCCAGCAGCCCTCGACTCAGCTCCTACAATGAGCAGTTCTTC. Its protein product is CASSPRLSSYNEQFF.

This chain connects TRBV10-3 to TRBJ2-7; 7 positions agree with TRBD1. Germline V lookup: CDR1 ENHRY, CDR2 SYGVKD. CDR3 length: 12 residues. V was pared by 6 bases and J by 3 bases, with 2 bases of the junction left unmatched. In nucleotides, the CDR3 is TGTGCCATCAGGGGACAGAACTACGAGCAGTACTTC. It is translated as CAIRGQNYEQYF.

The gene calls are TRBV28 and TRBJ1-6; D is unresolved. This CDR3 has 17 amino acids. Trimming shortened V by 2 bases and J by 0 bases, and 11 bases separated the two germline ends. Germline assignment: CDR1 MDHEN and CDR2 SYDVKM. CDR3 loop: CASSLTIESSYNSPLHF. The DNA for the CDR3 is TGTGCCAGCAGTTTAACTATCGAGAGCTCCTATAATTCACCCCTCCACTTT.

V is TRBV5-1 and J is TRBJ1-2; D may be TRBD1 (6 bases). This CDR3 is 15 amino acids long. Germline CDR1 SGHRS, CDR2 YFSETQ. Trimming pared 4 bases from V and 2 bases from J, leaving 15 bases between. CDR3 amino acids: CASSPLTGANYGYTF. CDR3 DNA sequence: TGCGCCAGCAGCCCACTGACAGGTGCCAACTATGGCTACACCTTC. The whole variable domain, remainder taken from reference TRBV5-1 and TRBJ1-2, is KAGVTQTPRYLIKTRGQQVTLSCSPISGHRSVSWYQQTPGQGLQFLFEYFSETQRNKGNFPGRFSGRQFSNSRSEMNVSTLELGDSALYLCASSPLTGANYGYTFGSGTRLTVV.

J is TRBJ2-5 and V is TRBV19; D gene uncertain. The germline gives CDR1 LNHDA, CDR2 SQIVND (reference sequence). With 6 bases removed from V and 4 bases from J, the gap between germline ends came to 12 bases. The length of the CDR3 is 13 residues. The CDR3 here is CASRNLERETQYF. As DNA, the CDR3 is TGTGCCAGTAGAAACCTAGAGCGAGAGACCCAGTACTTC.

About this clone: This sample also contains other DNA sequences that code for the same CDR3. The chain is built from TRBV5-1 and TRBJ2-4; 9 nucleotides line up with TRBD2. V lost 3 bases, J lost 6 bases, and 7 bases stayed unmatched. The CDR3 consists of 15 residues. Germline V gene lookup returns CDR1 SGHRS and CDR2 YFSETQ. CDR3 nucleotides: TGCGCCAGCAGCTGGTTGGCGGGAGGGCTAAACATTCAGTACTTC. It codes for CASSWLAGGLNIQYF.

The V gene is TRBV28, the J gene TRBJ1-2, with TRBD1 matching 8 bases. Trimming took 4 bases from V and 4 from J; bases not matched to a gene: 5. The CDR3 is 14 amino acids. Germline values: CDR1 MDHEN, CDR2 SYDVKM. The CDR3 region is CASSSADRVYGYTF. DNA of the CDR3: TGTGCCAGCAGTTCGGCGGACAGGGTCTATGGCTACACCTTC.

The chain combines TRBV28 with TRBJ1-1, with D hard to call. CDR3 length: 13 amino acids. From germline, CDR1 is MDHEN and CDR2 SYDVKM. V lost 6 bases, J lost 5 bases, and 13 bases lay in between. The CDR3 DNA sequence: TGTGCCAGCAGGTATCGCGGGCGAACTGAAGCTTTCTTT. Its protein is CASRYRGRTEAFF.

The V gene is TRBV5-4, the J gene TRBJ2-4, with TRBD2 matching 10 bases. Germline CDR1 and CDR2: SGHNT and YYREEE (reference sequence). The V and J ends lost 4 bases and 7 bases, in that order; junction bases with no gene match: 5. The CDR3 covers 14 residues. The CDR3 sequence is CASSPAGGHNIQYF. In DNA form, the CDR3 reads TGTGCCAGCAGCCCAGCGGGGGGGCATAACATTCAGTACTTC.